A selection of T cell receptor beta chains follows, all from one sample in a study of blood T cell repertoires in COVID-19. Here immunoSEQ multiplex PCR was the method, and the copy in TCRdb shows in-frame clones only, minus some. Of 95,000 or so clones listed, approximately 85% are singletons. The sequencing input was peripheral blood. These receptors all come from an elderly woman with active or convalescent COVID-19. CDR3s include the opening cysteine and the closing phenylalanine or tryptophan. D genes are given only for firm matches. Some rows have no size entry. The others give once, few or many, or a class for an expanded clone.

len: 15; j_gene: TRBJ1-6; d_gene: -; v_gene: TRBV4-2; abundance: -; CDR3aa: CASSLRDTNNSPLHF; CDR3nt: TGTGCCAGCAGCCTCCGGGACACAAATAATTCACCCCTCCATTTT
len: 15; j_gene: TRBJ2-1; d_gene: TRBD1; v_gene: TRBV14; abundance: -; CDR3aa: CASSQTGGSYNEQFF; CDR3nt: TGTGCCAGCAGCCAGACAGGGGGCTCCTACAATGAGCAGTTCTTC
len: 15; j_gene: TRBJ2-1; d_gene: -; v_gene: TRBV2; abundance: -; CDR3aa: CASSARSGTYNEQFF; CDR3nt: TGTGCCAGCAGTGCCCGTAGCGGCACCTACAATGAGCAGTTCTTC
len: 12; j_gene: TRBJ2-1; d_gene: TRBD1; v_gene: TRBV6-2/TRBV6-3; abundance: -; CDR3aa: CASSFRDSEQFF; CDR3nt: TGTGCCAGCAGTTTCAGGGACAGCGAGCAGTTCTTC
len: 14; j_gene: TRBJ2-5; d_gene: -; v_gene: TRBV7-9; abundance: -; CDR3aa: CASSLTGVGETQYF; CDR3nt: TGTGCCAGCAGCTTAACGGGGGTTGGAGAGACCCAGTACTTC
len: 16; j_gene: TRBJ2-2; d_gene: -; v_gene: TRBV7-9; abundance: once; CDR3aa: CASNFGQIQLAGELFF; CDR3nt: TGTGCCAGCAATTTTGGGCAGATCCAACTAGCCGGGGAGCTGTTTTTT
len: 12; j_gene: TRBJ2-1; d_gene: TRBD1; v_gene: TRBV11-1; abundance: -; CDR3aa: CASSLDRNEQFF; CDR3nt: TGTGCCAGCAGCCTGGACAGGAATGAGCAGTTCTTC
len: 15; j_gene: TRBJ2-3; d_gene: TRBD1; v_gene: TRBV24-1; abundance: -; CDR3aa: CATRARTGAPDTQYF; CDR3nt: TGTGCCACCAGGGCAAGGACAGGGGCCCCAGATACGCAGTATTTT
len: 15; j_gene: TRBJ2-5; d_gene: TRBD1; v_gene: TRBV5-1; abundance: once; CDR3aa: CASSYTGGGKETQYF; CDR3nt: TGCGCCAGCAGCTATACAGGGGGCGGGAAAGAGACCCAGTACTTC
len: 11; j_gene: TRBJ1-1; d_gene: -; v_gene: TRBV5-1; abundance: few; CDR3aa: CASSLGGGAFF; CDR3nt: TGCGCCAGCAGCTTGGGCGGGGGAGCTTTCTTT
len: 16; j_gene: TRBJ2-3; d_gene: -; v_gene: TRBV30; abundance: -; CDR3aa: CAWIKRSVGRSDTQYF; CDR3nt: TGTGCCTGGATAAAGAGGTCGGTAGGAAGATCAGATACGCAGTATTTT
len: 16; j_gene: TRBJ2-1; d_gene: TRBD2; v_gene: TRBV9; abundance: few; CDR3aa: CASSLIAGGRYNEQFF; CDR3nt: TGTGCCAGCAGTCTTATAGCGGGAGGTCGGTACAATGAGCAGTTCTTC
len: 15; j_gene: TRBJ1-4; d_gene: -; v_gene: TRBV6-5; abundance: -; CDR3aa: CASNSNVVDREKLFF; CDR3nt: TGTGCCAGCAATTCGAACGTGGTCGACAGGGAAAAACTGTTTTTT
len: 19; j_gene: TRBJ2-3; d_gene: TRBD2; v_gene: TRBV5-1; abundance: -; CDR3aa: CASSLSLAGGSMVTDTQYF; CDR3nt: TGCGCCAGCAGCTTGTCACTAGCGGGAGGGAGTATGGTCACAGATACGCAGTATTTT
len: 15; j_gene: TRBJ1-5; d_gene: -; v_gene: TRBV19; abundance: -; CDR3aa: CASTVSYSSHQPQHF; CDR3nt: TGTGCCAGTACCGTGAGCTATAGTTCACATCAGCCCCAGCATTTT